The rows below give T cell receptor beta chains drawn from one sample of a study of vaccination and CD4 T cells after COVID-19. No antigen is known for these receptors. TCRdb itself ran the PCR reads through MiXCR, one entry per CDR3 protein. The sample carries 12,000 or so distinct CDR3 sequences, 53% recorded once. Sample: CD4+ T cells from blood, cultured in vitro. These receptors all stem from a human donor who had recovered from COVID-19. CDR3s include the opening cysteine and the closing phenylalanine or tryptophan. A D gene is named only where the DNA matches it firmly. Size is stated for part of the rows, as once, few or many counts, or as a class when the clone is expanded.

d_call: TRBD2; v_call: TRBV6-2/TRBV6-3; j_call: TRBJ2-5; clone_size: .; cdr3_aa: CASSYGGGGAPETQYF; cdr3_nt: TGTGCCAGCAGTTACGGTGGCGGGGGGGCCCCAGAGACCCAGTACTTC
d_call: .; v_call: TRBV7-9; j_call: TRBJ1-6; clone_size: .; cdr3_aa: CASSAHGTPGNSPLHF; cdr3_nt: TGTGCCAGCAGCGCCCACGGGACACCGGGAAATTCACCCCTCCACTTT
d_call: .; v_call: TRBV6-1; j_call: TRBJ2-7; clone_size: few; cdr3_aa: CASSEERSAPYEQYF; cdr3_nt: TGTGCCAGCAGTGAAGAAAGGTCCGCCCCCTACGAGCAGTACTTC
d_call: .; v_call: TRBV28; j_call: TRBJ2-5; clone_size: .; cdr3_aa: CASSLWTPILQETQYF; cdr3_nt: TGTGCCAGCAGTTTATGGACACCCATCCTCCAAGAGACCCAGTACTTC
d_call: .; v_call: TRBV6-1; j_call: TRBJ1-5; clone_size: .; cdr3_aa: CASSDTGRASRNQPQHF; cdr3_nt: TGTGCCAGCAGTGACACAGGGAGAGCAAGTCGCAATCAGCCCCAGCATTTT
d_call: .; v_call: TRBV6-5; j_call: TRBJ2-3; clone_size: .; cdr3_aa: CASSSPRERGTDTQYF; cdr3_nt: TGTGCCAGCAGTTCCCCCCGGGAGAGGGGGACAGATACGCAGTATTTT
d_call: TRBD1; v_call: TRBV27; j_call: TRBJ2-6; clone_size: .; cdr3_aa: CASSSPGQGNYGANVLTF; cdr3_nt: TGTGCCAGCAGTTCTCCGGGACAGGGTAACTATGGGGCCAACGTCCTGACTTTC
d_call: .; v_call: TRBV6-2/TRBV6-3; j_call: TRBJ1-2; clone_size: .; cdr3_aa: CASSYLGGYTF; cdr3_nt: TGTGCCAGCAGTTACCTCGGGGGCTACACCTTC
d_call: TRBD2; v_call: TRBV20-1; j_call: TRBJ2-3; clone_size: .; cdr3_aa: CSARGWTSGGYSTDTQYF; cdr3_nt: TGCAGTGCTAGAGGCTGGACTAGCGGGGGGTATAGCACAGATACGCAGTATTTT
d_call: TRBD2; v_call: TRBV20-1; j_call: TRBJ2-2; clone_size: few; cdr3_aa: CSARLLAGGPGELFF; cdr3_nt: TGCAGTGCTAGGTTACTAGCGGGGGGGCCCGGGGAGCTGTTTTTT
d_call: .; v_call: TRBV10-1; j_call: TRBJ2-7; clone_size: .; cdr3_aa: CASSGNTYEQYF; cdr3_nt: TGCGCCAGCAGTGGAAACACCTACGAGCAGTACTTC
d_call: TRBD1; v_call: TRBV20-1; j_call: TRBJ1-5; clone_size: .; cdr3_aa: CSANLQGVLNSNQPQHF; cdr3_nt: TGCAGTGCTAACCTACAGGGGGTCCTTAATAGCAATCAGCCCCAGCATTTT
d_call: .; v_call: TRBV20-1; j_call: TRBJ2-3; clone_size: few; cdr3_aa: CSAWTADSTDTQYF; cdr3_nt: TGCAGTGCTTGGACGGCAGATAGCACAGATACGCAGTATTTT
d_call: .; v_call: TRBV7-2; j_call: TRBJ2-1; clone_size: .; cdr3_aa: CASSPKTSGRNEQFF; cdr3_nt: TGTGCCAGCAGCCCTAAGACCAGCGGGCGCAATGAGCAGTTCTTC
d_call: .; v_call: TRBV29-1; j_call: TRBJ1-1; clone_size: .; cdr3_aa: CSARNTEAFF; cdr3_nt: TGCAGCGCGAGGAACACTGAAGCTTTCTTT
d_call: TRBD1; v_call: TRBV5-1; j_call: TRBJ2-5; clone_size: .; cdr3_aa: CASSDDRGPETQYF; cdr3_nt: TGCGCCAGCAGCGACGACAGGGGACCGGAGACCCAGTACTTC
d_call: .; v_call: TRBV9; j_call: TRBJ2-2; clone_size: .; cdr3_aa: CASSGAVIGAGELFF; cdr3_nt: TGTGCCAGCAGCGGAGCAGTTATCGGGGCCGGGGAGCTGTTTTTT
d_call: TRBD2; v_call: TRBV12-3/TRBV12-4; j_call: TRBJ2-5; clone_size: .; cdr3_aa: CASSQPGLADSQETQYF; cdr3_nt: TGTGCCAGCAGTCAACCCGGACTAGCGGACTCCCAAGAGACCCAGTACTTC
d_call: TRBD2; v_call: TRBV18; j_call: TRBJ2-7; clone_size: few; cdr3_aa: CASSLLLADEQYF; cdr3_nt: TGTGCCAGCTCACTCCTACTAGCGGATGAGCAGTACTTC
d_call: TRBD1; v_call: TRBV7-2; j_call: TRBJ1-5; clone_size: .; cdr3_aa: CASSRPGTGLNQPQHF; cdr3_nt: TGTGCCAGCAGCCGTCCCGGGACAGGGTTGAATCAGCCCCAGCATTTT
d_call: TRBD2; v_call: TRBV19; j_call: TRBJ2-7; clone_size: .; cdr3_aa: CASSIGGGPSYEQYF; cdr3_nt: TGTGCCAGTAGTATTGGGGGGGGACCCTCCTACGAGCAGTACTTC
d_call: .; v_call: TRBV2; j_call: TRBJ2-3; clone_size: once; cdr3_aa: CASRVSGGRSSSTDTQYF; cdr3_nt: TGTGCCAGCAGAGTTTCCGGGGGGCGTTCTTCTAGCACAGATACGCAGTATTTT
d_call: TRBD2; v_call: TRBV6-1; j_call: TRBJ2-7; clone_size: .; cdr3_aa: CASGIAGGPAYEQYF; cdr3_nt: TGTGCCAGCGGAATAGCGGGGGGGCCCGCCTACGAGCAGTACTTC
d_call: .; v_call: TRBV6-1; j_call: TRBJ1-2; clone_size: .; cdr3_aa: CASNAGNYGYTF; cdr3_nt: TGTGCCAGCAATGCAGGGAACTATGGCTACACCTTC
d_call: .; v_call: TRBV6-1; j_call: TRBJ2-5; clone_size: .; cdr3_aa: CASMGSGETQYF; cdr3_nt: TGTGCCAGCATGGGGTCCGGGGAGACCCAGTACTTC
d_call: .; v_call: TRBV20-1; j_call: TRBJ2-2; clone_size: few; cdr3_aa: CSARDVIRDTGELFF; cdr3_nt: TGCAGTGCTAGAGACGTCATTAGGGACACCGGGGAGCTGTTTTTT
d_call: .; v_call: TRBV20-1; j_call: TRBJ2-5; clone_size: once; cdr3_aa: CSARPLITGETQYF; cdr3_nt: TGCAGTGCTAGACCCTTAATCACGGGGGAGACCCAGTACTTC
d_call: .; v_call: TRBV27; j_call: TRBJ2-7; clone_size: .; cdr3_aa: CASSLSRSGSYEQYF; cdr3_nt: TGTGCCAGCAGCCTTAGTAGAAGTGGCTCCTACGAGCAGTACTTC
d_call: .; v_call: TRBV15; j_call: TRBJ1-4; clone_size: .; cdr3_aa: CATSIGLGNEKLFF; cdr3_nt: TGTGCCACCAGCATTGGACTGGGGAATGAAAAACTGTTTTTT
d_call: TRBD1; v_call: TRBV6-2/TRBV6-3; j_call: TRBJ2-7; clone_size: .; cdr3_aa: CASPGGASYEQYF; cdr3_nt: TGTGCCAGCCCAGGGGGCGCATCCTACGAGCAGTACTTC
d_call: .; v_call: TRBV20-1; j_call: TRBJ1-2; clone_size: few; cdr3_aa: CSASYGYTF; cdr3_nt: TGCAGTGCTAGCTATGGCTACACCTTC
d_call: .; v_call: TRBV7-2; j_call: TRBJ2-4; clone_size: .; cdr3_aa: CASSLGQENIQYF; cdr3_nt: TGTGCCAGCAGCTTAGGACAGGAAAACATTCAGTACTTC
d_call: TRBD1; v_call: TRBV7-9; j_call: TRBJ1-2; clone_size: .; cdr3_aa: CASSQTGGYGYTF; cdr3_nt: TGTGCCAGCAGCCAGACAGGGGGCTATGGCTACACCTTC
d_call: TRBD1; v_call: TRBV28; j_call: TRBJ1-2; clone_size: few; cdr3_aa: CASSSGQEGFYGYTF; cdr3_nt: TGTGCCAGCAGTTCTGGACAGGAGGGGTTCTATGGCTACACCTTC
d_call: .; v_call: TRBV5-1; j_call: TRBJ1-2; clone_size: .; cdr3_aa: CASSSGGVDGYTF; cdr3_nt: TGCGCCAGCAGCTCCGGGGGGGTGGATGGCTACACCTTC
d_call: .; v_call: TRBV20-1; j_call: TRBJ2-5; clone_size: .; cdr3_aa: CSGLLAVNQETQYF; cdr3_nt: TGCAGTGGCCTACTAGCTGTAAACCAAGAGACCCAGTACTTC
d_call: .; v_call: TRBV11-2; j_call: TRBJ1-1; clone_size: .; cdr3_aa: CASSLGRNTEAFF; cdr3_nt: TGTGCCAGCAGCTTAGGCCGCAACACTGAAGCTTTCTTT
d_call: .; v_call: TRBV11-3; j_call: TRBJ2-3; clone_size: .; cdr3_aa: CASSPLGRDADTQYF; cdr3_nt: TGTGCCAGCAGCCCTCTTGGGCGGGACGCAGATACGCAGTATTTT